The present T cell receptor beta chain was sequenced within a study of response to subunit inactivated influenza vaccine. Study-wide results and caveats: Each seasonal influenza vaccination, the authors suggested, recruits few new T cells.

This clonotype was counted only a few times. As yet, its antigen is unknown. One entry per CDR3 protein, called by TCRdb with MiXCR from the RT-PCR reads. The data show a few hundred thousand distinct CDR3 sequences, around 13% seen once. This CDR3 spans 13 amino acids. With 4 bases removed from V and 9 bases from J, the gap between germline ends came to 13 bases. Germline loops: CDR1 SEHNR, CDR2 FQNEAQ (reference sequence). The sequence was obtained from a man in his fifties who received an inactivated influenza vaccine. V usage is TRBV7-9 and J usage is TRBJ2-1; D call uncertain. The specimen comprised PBMCs from blood, sampled 11 to 12 days after vaccination. The CDR3 nucleotides read TGTGCCAGCAGCTCCAGTCCGCCAGGTGAGCAGTTCTTC. This gives the protein CASSSSPPGEQFF.